The rows below give T cell receptor beta chains drawn from one sample of a study of blood T cell repertoires in COVID-19. TCRdb's copy holds only in-frame clones and misses some; the assay was immunoSEQ multiplex PCR. The sample consists of around 480,000 clones, roughly 88% of them appearing once. Specimen: peripheral blood. The receptors originated from a woman aged 50 to 60 with COVID-19, enrolled during active disease. CDR3s include the opening cysteine and the closing phenylalanine or tryptophan. The D gene is left open where the match is weak. Some rows mark clone size as missing; the rest say once, few, many or name a class of expanded clone.

J gene,V gene,D gene,clone size,CDR3 protein,CDR3 DNA
TRBJ2-1,TRBV6-1,TRBD2,once,CASSETSGPPLNEQFF,TGTGCCAGCAGTGAGACTAGCGGTCCCCCTTTGAATGAGCAGTTCTTC
TRBJ1-5,TRBV28,NA,once,CASSLGQPNQPQHF,TGTGCCAGCAGTTTAGGACAGCCCAATCAGCCCCAGCATTTT
TRBJ1-2,TRBV29-1,NA,NA,CSVVTEDYGYTF,TGCAGCGTTGTAACGGAGGACTATGGCTACACCTTC
TRBJ1-2,TRBV2,NA,NA,CASRQASRGYGYTF,TGTGCCAGCCGACAAGCCTCCAGGGGCTATGGCTACACCTTC
TRBJ1-2,TRBV5-6,NA,NA,CASSLAFGYTF,TGTGCCAGCAGCTTGGCCTTTGGCTACACCTTC
TRBJ1-1,TRBV5-1,TRBD1,NA,CASSLARGDTEAFF,TGCGCCAGCAGCTTGGCCAGGGGGGACACTGAAGCTTTCTTT
TRBJ1-1,TRBV9,NA,NA,CASSVLQGNTEAFF,TGTGCCAGCAGCGTCCTCCAGGGGAACACTGAAGCTTTCTTT
TRBJ2-5,TRBV30,NA,NA,CAWSVARETQYF,TGTGCCTGGAGTGTCGCCCGGGAGACCCAGTACTTC
TRBJ2-7,TRBV29-1,TRBD1,NA,CSVEGTGYEQYF,TGCAGCGTTGAAGGGACAGGCTACGAGCAGTACTTC
TRBJ1-5,TRBV19,TRBD1,NA,CASSPGTDEGQPQHF,TGTGCCAGTAGTCCTGGGACAGATGAAGGTCAGCCCCAGCATTTT
TRBJ1-5,TRBV19,TRBD1,NA,CASSRGQGASNQPQHF,TGTGCCAGTAGTCGGGGACAGGGAGCAAGCAATCAGCCCCAGCATTTT
TRBJ1-4,TRBV6-5,NA,NA,CASNSQPGEKLFF,TGTGCCAGCAATTCCCAGCCAGGTGAAAAACTGTTTTTT
TRBJ1-1,TRBV28,NA,NA,CASSLHRDGMTEAFF,TGTGCCAGCAGTTTACACAGGGATGGAATGACTGAAGCTTTCTTT
TRBJ1-6,TRBV28,NA,few,CASSFSGTYNSPLHF,TGTGCCAGCAGTTTTTCGGGGACCTATAATTCACCCCTCCACTTT
TRBJ1-2,TRBV11-2,TRBD1,NA,CASSYTGQGNGYTF,TGTGCCAGCAGCTACACAGGACAGGGGAATGGCTACACCTTC
TRBJ2-7,TRBV7-2,NA,once,CASSLEGAADSSYEQYF,TGTGCCAGCAGCTTAGAAGGTGCGGCAGATAGCTCCTACGAGCAGTACTTC
TRBJ1-4,TRBV13,NA,NA,CASSHREKLFF,TGTGCCAGCAGCCATAGAGAAAAACTGTTTTTT
TRBJ1-1,TRBV19,TRBD1,NA,CASSIPTGRPMNTEAFF,TGTGCCAGTAGTATACCGACAGGGAGGCCAATGAACACTGAAGCTTTCTTT
TRBJ1-1,TRBV2,NA,few,CASTQGFGTEAFF,TGTGCCAGTACACAGGGTTTCGGCACTGAAGCTTTCTTT
TRBJ2-7,TRBV6-2/TRBV6-3,NA,NA,CASSRGGDKQYF,TGTGCCAGCAGCCGCGGTGGGGACAAGCAGTACTTC
TRBJ1-1,TRBV10-2,NA,once,CASRTGLVNTEAFF,TGCGCCAGCAGGACAGGCTTAGTCAACACTGAAGCTTTCTTT